A selection of T cell receptor beta chains follows, all from one sample in a study of graft-versus-host responses after intestinal transplantation. Clones were sequenced by immunoSEQ multiplex PCR, and TCRdb holds only the in-frame ones, with some missing. This sample has tens of thousands of clones, with approximately 92% found just once. Antigens of these TCRs are unknown. The specimen comprised unstimulated CD4+ T cells sorted from spleen or lymph node cells, sampled before intestinal transplant. The origin of the receptors is a human donor who received an intestinal transplant. The CDR3 runs from the conserved cysteine through the conserved F or W. Each record gives: D gene, CDR3 length, J gene, V gene, clone size, CDR3 protein, CDR3 DNA. A D gene is named only where the DNA matches it firmly. Size is stated for part of the rows, as once, few or many counts, or as a class when the clone is expanded.

d_call: TRBD1
cdr3_length: 15
j_call: TRBJ2-7
v_call: TRBV5-1
clone_size: -
cdr3_aa: CASSAPGQSSYEQYF
cdr3_nt: TGCGCCAGCAGCGCGCCGGGACAGAGCTCCTACGAGCAGTACTTC

d_call: -
cdr3_length: 14
j_call: TRBJ1-5
v_call: TRBV2
clone_size: -
cdr3_aa: CASGGPISNQPQHF
cdr3_nt: TGTGCCAGCGGGGGGCCTATTAGCAATCAGCCCCAGCATTTT

d_call: TRBD2
cdr3_length: 17
j_call: TRBJ2-5
v_call: TRBV7-6
clone_size: -
cdr3_aa: CASSSPTSGRYQETQYF
cdr3_nt: TGTGCCAGCAGCTCCCCGACTAGCGGGAGGTACCAAGAGACCCAGTACTTC

d_call: TRBD1
cdr3_length: 15
j_call: TRBJ2-1
v_call: TRBV27
clone_size: -
cdr3_aa: CASSLSTGILNEQFF
cdr3_nt: TGTGCCAGCAGTTTATCGACAGGGATATTGAATGAGCAGTTCTTC

d_call: TRBD1
cdr3_length: 14
j_call: TRBJ1-1
v_call: TRBV6-5
clone_size: -
cdr3_aa: CASRTGGENTEAFF
cdr3_nt: TGTGCCAGCAGGACAGGGGGCGAGAACACTGAAGCTTTCTTT

d_call: -
cdr3_length: 15
j_call: TRBJ1-4
v_call: TRBV6-4
clone_size: -
cdr3_aa: CASSDCQETYEKLFF
cdr3_nt: TGTGCCAGCAGTGACTGTCAGGAAACTTATGAAAAACTGTTTTTT

d_call: -
cdr3_length: 15
j_call: TRBJ1-5
v_call: TRBV6-5
clone_size: few
cdr3_aa: CASRARTASNQPQHF
cdr3_nt: TGTGCCAGCAGAGCCCGGACAGCTAGCAATCAGCCCCAGCATTTT

d_call: -
cdr3_length: 13
j_call: TRBJ1-2
v_call: TRBV7-2
clone_size: few
cdr3_aa: CASSLYTVYGYTF
cdr3_nt: TGTGCCAGCAGCTTATATACAGTCTATGGCTACACCTTC

d_call: -
cdr3_length: 14
j_call: TRBJ1-1
v_call: TRBV5-1
clone_size: -
cdr3_aa: CASSLGGLNTEAFF
cdr3_nt: TGCGCCAGCAGCTTAGGGGGATTGAACACTGAAGCTTTCTTT

d_call: TRBD1
cdr3_length: 15
j_call: TRBJ2-6
v_call: TRBV5-5
clone_size: -
cdr3_aa: CASSWQGAGANVLTF
cdr3_nt: TGTGCCAGCAGCTGGCAGGGGGCTGGGGCCAACGTCCTGACTTTC

d_call: TRBD1
cdr3_length: 15
j_call: TRBJ2-3
v_call: TRBV5-4
clone_size: -
cdr3_aa: CASRLWQGAADTQYF
cdr3_nt: TGTGCCAGCAGACTGTGGCAGGGGGCTGCAGATACGCAGTATTTT

d_call: TRBD1
cdr3_length: 17
j_call: TRBJ1-2
v_call: TRBV5-6
clone_size: -
cdr3_aa: CASSLKGQGALRYGYTF
cdr3_nt: TGTGCCAGCAGCTTAAAGGGACAGGGGGCGCTTCGCTATGGCTACACCTTC

d_call: TRBD1
cdr3_length: 15
j_call: TRBJ1-6
v_call: TRBV6-1
clone_size: -
cdr3_aa: CASIPDRGSNSPLHF
cdr3_nt: TGTGCCAGCATCCCGGACAGGGGGAGTAATTCACCCCTCCACTTT

d_call: -
cdr3_length: 14
j_call: TRBJ1-2
v_call: TRBV6-5
clone_size: -
cdr3_aa: CASSYRHRDYGYTF
cdr3_nt: TGTGCCAGCAGTTACCGGCACAGGGACTATGGCTACACCTTC

d_call: TRBD1
cdr3_length: 14
j_call: TRBJ2-7
v_call: TRBV25-1
clone_size: -
cdr3_aa: CASSPGQGAYEQYF
cdr3_nt: TGTGCCAGCAGTCCGGGACAGGGAGCCTACGAGCAGTACTTC

d_call: -
cdr3_length: 13
j_call: TRBJ1-6
v_call: TRBV7-8
clone_size: -
cdr3_aa: CASSPGRESPLHF
cdr3_nt: TGTGCCAGCAGCCCGGGACGGGAGTCACCCCTCCACTTT

d_call: -
cdr3_length: 13
j_call: TRBJ2-3
v_call: TRBV19
clone_size: once
cdr3_aa: CASRRRDLDTQYF
cdr3_nt: TGTGCCAGTAGAAGGAGGGATTTAGATACGCAGTATTTT

d_call: -
cdr3_length: 15
j_call: TRBJ1-5
v_call: TRBV2
clone_size: -
cdr3_aa: CASSGGRESNQPQHF
cdr3_nt: TGTGCCAGCAGTGGAGGCAGGGAGAGCAATCAGCCCCAGCATTTT

d_call: -
cdr3_length: 14
j_call: TRBJ2-7
v_call: TRBV19
clone_size: few
cdr3_aa: CARPGPSIPYEQYF
cdr3_nt: TGTGCCAGACCGGGCCCTTCCATACCCTACGAGCAGTACTTC

d_call: -
cdr3_length: 13
j_call: TRBJ1-2
v_call: TRBV7-9
clone_size: -
cdr3_aa: CASSWEQNYGYTF
cdr3_nt: TGTGCCAGCAGCTGGGAACAGAACTATGGCTACACCTTC

d_call: -
cdr3_length: 17
j_call: TRBJ1-1
v_call: TRBV30
clone_size: -
cdr3_aa: CAWGERDPGHRNTEAFF
cdr3_nt: TGTGCCTGGGGGGAGAGGGACCCGGGACATAGGAACACTGAAGCTTTCTTT

d_call: TRBD1
cdr3_length: 15
j_call: TRBJ1-5
v_call: TRBV6-5
clone_size: -
cdr3_aa: CASSNRDSRNQPQHF
cdr3_nt: TGTGCCAGCAGTAACCGGGACAGTCGCAATCAGCCCCAGCATTTT

d_call: -
cdr3_length: 15
j_call: TRBJ2-2
v_call: TRBV5-1
clone_size: -
cdr3_aa: CASSAGKVNTGELFF
cdr3_nt: TGCGCCAGCAGCGCGGGTAAGGTGAACACCGGGGAGCTGTTTTTT

d_call: -
cdr3_length: 15
j_call: TRBJ2-5
v_call: TRBV28
clone_size: -
cdr3_aa: CASSSPRGYQETQYF
cdr3_nt: TGTGCCAGCAGTTCCCCCAGAGGGTACCAAGAGACCCAGTACTTC

d_call: TRBD2
cdr3_length: 14
j_call: TRBJ2-1
v_call: TRBV28
clone_size: once
cdr3_aa: CASSLTSGRREQFF
cdr3_nt: TGTGCCAGCAGCCTGACTAGCGGGAGGCGTGAGCAGTTCTTC

d_call: -
cdr3_length: 14
j_call: TRBJ1-2
v_call: TRBV19
clone_size: once
cdr3_aa: CASTGGGLNYGYTF
cdr3_nt: TGTGCCAGTACTGGGGGGGGACTAAACTATGGCTACACCTTC

d_call: -
cdr3_length: 12
j_call: TRBJ2-3
v_call: TRBV2
clone_size: once
cdr3_aa: CASTRLTDTQYF
cdr3_nt: TGTGCCAGCACAAGACTCACAGATACGCAGTATTTT

d_call: -
cdr3_length: 15
j_call: TRBJ1-3
v_call: TRBV6-5
clone_size: -
cdr3_aa: CASSHRALSGNTIYF
cdr3_nt: TGTGCCAGCAGTCACAGGGCACTCTCTGGAAACACCATATATTTT

d_call: TRBD1
cdr3_length: 15
j_call: TRBJ2-3
v_call: TRBV28
clone_size: -
cdr3_aa: CASDTGGAGTDTQYF
cdr3_nt: TGTGCCAGCGACACAGGGGGCGCAGGCACAGATACGCAGTATTTT

d_call: -
cdr3_length: 15
j_call: TRBJ2-3
v_call: TRBV10-1
clone_size: -
cdr3_aa: CASSEGLGPTDTQYF
cdr3_nt: TGCGCCAGCAGTGAGGGATTAGGTCCCACAGATACGCAGTATTTT

d_call: -
cdr3_length: 12
j_call: TRBJ2-3
v_call: TRBV9
clone_size: -
cdr3_aa: CASSARGGTQYF
cdr3_nt: TGTGCCAGCAGCGCCCGCGGCGGGACGCAGTATTTT

d_call: -
cdr3_length: 15
j_call: TRBJ2-7
v_call: TRBV9
clone_size: -
cdr3_aa: CASSVAAGFSYEQYF
cdr3_nt: TGTGCCAGCAGCGTAGCGGCCGGGTTCTCCTACGAGCAGTACTTC

d_call: TRBD2
cdr3_length: 18
j_call: TRBJ2-1
v_call: TRBV10-3
clone_size: -
cdr3_aa: CAIRRAGTSGRSYNEQFF
cdr3_nt: TGTGCCATCCGGAGGGCCGGGACTAGCGGGAGATCCTACAATGAGCAGTTCTTC

d_call: TRBD2
cdr3_length: 15
j_call: TRBJ2-1
v_call: TRBV11-3
clone_size: -
cdr3_aa: CASSSGLADYNEQFF
cdr3_nt: TGTGCCAGCAGCTCGGGACTAGCGGATTACAATGAGCAGTTCTTC

d_call: TRBD1
cdr3_length: 16
j_call: TRBJ2-7
v_call: TRBV5-5
clone_size: few
cdr3_aa: CASSLEGGAGSYEQYF
cdr3_nt: TGTGCCAGCAGCTTGGAAGGGGGCGCGGGCTCCTACGAGCAGTACTTC

d_call: -
cdr3_length: 16
j_call: TRBJ2-1
v_call: TRBV7-6
clone_size: -
cdr3_aa: CASSLVRGRNYNEQFF
cdr3_nt: TGTGCCAGCAGCTTAGTTCGGGGCAGGAACTACAATGAGCAGTTCTTC

d_call: TRBD1
cdr3_length: 16
j_call: TRBJ2-3
v_call: TRBV27
clone_size: -
cdr3_aa: CASSLQGARVTDTQYF
cdr3_nt: TGTGCCAGCAGTTTACAGGGGGCGCGGGTCACAGATACGCAGTATTTT

d_call: TRBD2
cdr3_length: 17
j_call: TRBJ2-2
v_call: TRBV4-2
clone_size: -
cdr3_aa: CASSRPLAGGNTGELFF
cdr3_nt: TGTGCCAGCAGCCGACCCCTTGCGGGAGGGAACACCGGGGAGCTGTTTTTT

d_call: -
cdr3_length: 14
j_call: TRBJ2-7
v_call: TRBV27
clone_size: -
cdr3_aa: CASSLSRVDYEQYF
cdr3_nt: TGTGCCAGCAGTTTATCGCGGGTGGACTACGAGCAGTACTTC

d_call: -
cdr3_length: 14
j_call: TRBJ2-5
v_call: TRBV5-1
clone_size: -
cdr3_aa: CASLQGTLRETQYF
cdr3_nt: TGCGCCAGCCTACAGGGGACTCTTAGAGAGACCCAGTACTTC

d_call: -
cdr3_length: 15
j_call: TRBJ2-1
v_call: TRBV11-3
clone_size: -
cdr3_aa: CASSLDSTGFNEQFF
cdr3_nt: TGTGCCAGCAGCTTAGATTCAACAGGATTCAATGAGCAGTTCTTC

d_call: -
cdr3_length: 15
j_call: TRBJ2-2
v_call: TRBV19
clone_size: -
cdr3_aa: CASSKDRANTGELFF
cdr3_nt: TGTGCCAGTAGTAAGGACAGAGCGAACACCGGGGAGCTGTTTTTT

d_call: -
cdr3_length: 13
j_call: TRBJ1-1
v_call: TRBV2
clone_size: -
cdr3_aa: CASSRDGSAEAFF
cdr3_nt: TGTGCCAGCAGTAGAGACGGGTCTGCTGAAGCTTTCTTT

d_call: -
cdr3_length: 14
j_call: TRBJ1-3
v_call: TRBV28
clone_size: -
cdr3_aa: CASSLYTPGNTIYF
cdr3_nt: TGTGCCAGCAGTTTATACACACCCGGAAACACCATATATTTT

d_call: -
cdr3_length: 15
j_call: TRBJ1-2
v_call: TRBV28
clone_size: -
cdr3_aa: CASSLYQGANYGYTF
cdr3_nt: TGTGCCAGCAGTCTTTATCAAGGCGCTAACTATGGCTACACCTTC

d_call: TRBD1
cdr3_length: 13
j_call: TRBJ1-2
v_call: TRBV10-3
clone_size: -
cdr3_aa: CAITTTGSYGYTF
cdr3_nt: TGTGCCATCACCACGACAGGGAGCTATGGCTACACCTTC

d_call: -
cdr3_length: 12
j_call: TRBJ2-3
v_call: TRBV6-6
clone_size: -
cdr3_aa: CASKRATDTQYF
cdr3_nt: TGTGCCAGCAAAAGGGCCACAGATACGCAGTATTTT

d_call: -
cdr3_length: 13
j_call: TRBJ1-1
v_call: TRBV30
clone_size: -
cdr3_aa: CAWSSDRNTEAFF
cdr3_nt: TGTGCCTGGAGTTCGGACCGAAACACTGAAGCTTTCTTT

d_call: -
cdr3_length: 14
j_call: TRBJ1-2
v_call: TRBV2
clone_size: -
cdr3_aa: CASDRGQESGGYTF
cdr3_nt: TGTGCCAGCGATCGGGGGCAGGAGAGCGGTGGCTACACCTTC

d_call: -
cdr3_length: 13
j_call: TRBJ1-4
v_call: TRBV6-1
clone_size: -
cdr3_aa: CASRGGPEEKLFF
cdr3_nt: TGTGCCAGCCGCGGGGGGCCTGAGGAAAAACTGTTTTTT

d_call: -
cdr3_length: 14
j_call: TRBJ2-3
v_call: TRBV30
clone_size: once
cdr3_aa: CAWSGQLLLDTQYF
cdr3_nt: TGTGCCTGGAGTGGACAGCTACTTTTAGATACGCAGTATTTT

d_call: TRBD1
cdr3_length: 14
j_call: TRBJ1-1
v_call: TRBV6-5
clone_size: -
cdr3_aa: CASSRDRLNTEAFF
cdr3_nt: TGTGCCAGCAGTAGGGACAGGCTAAACACTGAAGCTTTCTTT

d_call: -
cdr3_length: 10
j_call: TRBJ2-3
v_call: TRBV20-1
clone_size: once
cdr3_aa: CSARGYTQYF
cdr3_nt: TGCAGTGCTAGGGGATATACGCAGTATTTT